This TCR beta chain was profiled in a study of T cells in localized non-small cell lung cancer. Overall study findings and caveats: Highest T cell clonality was seen in uninvolved adjacent lung, surpassing that measured in tumor. Appearances in adjacent lung were noted for a median approximately 58 of the top 100 tumor clones.

Of note for this clone: Its antigen remains unidentified.

The CDR3 totals 14 residues. Germline CDR1 reads GTSNPN; CDR2 reads SVGIG (reference sequence). V was cut by 3 bases and J by 3 bases, with 14 bases left in between. The method was immunoSEQ multiplex PCR; TCRdb's version includes in-frame clones alone and lacks a portion of them. Of about 24,000 clones in the sample, approximately 83% were seen once. The chain links TRBV30 to TRBJ1-1; perhaps TRBD1 as D (5 bases). The TCR sequence derives from a man aged 40 to 70 with stage II lung adenocarcinoma. The sequencing used PBMCs, collected before any cancer treatment. The CDR3 DNA is TGTGCCTGGAGGCGGGGGGGTTTTGACACTGAAGCTTTCTTT. Its protein is CAWRRGGFDTEAFF.